Below are 28 T cell receptor beta chains sequenced from a single sample in a study of shared clonotypes between healthy human individuals. Profiling relied on immunoSEQ multiplex PCR, and the TCRdb table lists in-frame clones only, not all of them. This sample has some 2.1 million clones, with roughly 94% found just once. The sample was naive CD4+ T cells sorted from blood. Documented subset: CD45RA+ positively selected. The receptors originated from a man younger than 30 in good health.

In this sample, this clone turned up once. The chain links TRBV25-1 to TRBJ1-3; D call uncertain. CDR3 size: 16 residues. Germline CDR1 MGHDK, CDR2 SYGVNS. Trimming pared 0 bases from V and 1 base from J, leaving 10 bases between. Here the CDR3 DNA reads TGTGCCAGCAGTGAATATAGTAGGGCTTCTGGAAACACCATATATTTT. Residues: CASSEYSRASGNTIYF. Using reference TRBV25-1 and TRBJ1-3 for the parts outside the CDR3, the full variable domain is EADIYQTPRYLVIGTGKKITLECSQTMGHDKMYWYQQDPGMELHLIHYSYGVNSTEKGDLSSESTVSRIRTEHFPLTLESARPSHTSQYLCASSEYSRASGNTIYFGEGSWLTVV.

CDR3 sequence: CASSPRGGGNEQFF. The CDR3, as DNA: TGCGCCAGCAGCCCCCGGGGGGGTGGGAATGAGCAGTTCTTC. The rearrangement links TRBV5-1 to TRBJ2-1; 8 positions match TRBD2. With 4 bases clipped from V and 7 bases from J, the junction kept 7 bases outside the gene matches. CDR1 and CDR2 (germline): SGHRS, YFSETQ. The CDR3 has 14 amino acids.

The V call is TRBV4-1, the J call TRBJ2-3, with D hard to call. The V end was cut by 0 bases, the J end by 3 bases, with 7 bases between. CDR3 length equals 14 residues. Germline V lookup: CDR1 MGHRA, CDR2 YSYEKL. CDR3 region: CASSQDSATDTQYF. For the CDR3, the DNA is TGCGCCAGCAGCCAAGACTCCGCTACAGATACGCAGTATTTT.

V usage is TRBV5-1 and J usage is TRBJ1-1; no definite D call. Germline V lookup: CDR1 SGHRS, CDR2 YFSETQ. CDR3 size: 14 residues. The ends were cut back, 4 bases at V and 0 bases at J, with 10 bases in the middle. In DNA, the CDR3 is TGCGCCAGCAGCCACACACCTATGAACACTGAAGCTTTCTTT. Encoded protein: CASSHTPMNTEAFF.

Comment on this clone: Other DNA sequences in the sample encode the same CDR3. The rearrangement uses TRBV9 and TRBJ2-3; 12 bases line up with TRBD2. With 0 bases clipped from V and 2 bases from J, the junction kept 1 base outside the gene matches. Germline CDR1 reads SGDLS; CDR2 reads YYNGEE. The CDR3 spans 16 residues. CDR3 nucleotide sequence: TGTGCCAGCAGCGTAGGGACTAGCGGGGCCACAGATACGCAGTATTTT. It encodes CASSVGTSGATDTQYF. The entire variable domain, with the rest obtained from reference TRBV9 and TRBJ2-3, is as follows: DSGVTQTPKHLITATGQRVTLRCSPRSGDLSVYWYQQSLDQGLQFLIQYYNGEERAKGNILERFSAQQFPDLHSELNLSSLELGDSALYFCASSVGTSGATDTQYFGPGTRLTVL.

The rearrangement joins TRBV6-5 to TRBJ1-3; D may be TRBD1 (5 bases). The length of the CDR3 is 14 residues. V gave up 5 bases and J gave up 4 bases, with 12 bases separating them. Germline V gives CDR1 MNHEY, CDR2 SVGAGI. The CDR3 sequence: CASSVRGFGNTIYF. CDR3 nucleotide sequence: TGTGCCAGCAGTGTTAGGGGATTCGGAAACACCATATATTTT.

The chain links TRBV15 to TRBJ2-1, with 8 bases matching TRBD2. After removal of 0 bases from V and 5 bases from J, the junction contained 3 bases not matched to a gene. The germline CDR1 and CDR2 sequences are LNHNV and YYDKDF (reference sequence). CDR3 length equals 15 residues. The CDR3 region is CATSRDGLANNEQFF. CDR3 DNA sequence: TGTGCCACCAGCAGAGACGGACTAGCCAACAATGAGCAGTTCTTC. The full variable domain, in which reference TRBV15 and TRBJ2-1 provide the parts outside the CDR3, is DAMVIQNPRYQVTQFGKPVTLSCSQTLNHNVMYWYQQKSSQAPKLLFHYYDKDFNNEADTPDNFQSRRPNTSFCFLDIRSPGLGDTAMYLCATSRDGLANNEQFFGPGTRLTVL.

The chain uses TRBV5-6 and TRBJ1-6, with D possibly matching TRBD1 (5 bases). Trimming stripped 4 bases from V and 8 bases from J, with 13 bases between. Per germline, CDR1 SGHDT and CDR2 YYEEEE. This CDR3 has 14 amino acids. Here the CDR3 reads CASSLHRNDSPLHF. The CDR3 coding sequence is TGTGCCAGCAGCCTGCACAGGAACGATTCACCCCTCCACTTT.

A remark on this clone: At the DNA level, this CDR3 is encoded by other sequences in the same sample as well. This chain connects TRBV5-1 to TRBJ2-2, with 9 bases identical to TRBD1. CDR1 and CDR2 from the germline V gene are SGHRS and YFSETQ. This CDR3 region has 15 residues. V gave up 3 bases and J gave up 4 bases; unmatched junction bases: 4. CDR3 bases: TGCGCCAGCAGCTCGGGACAGGGTTCCACCGGGGAGCTGTTTTTT. Translating gives CASSSGQGSTGELFF.

DNA of the CDR3: TGCGCCAGCAGCTTGTCATCGGTGTCCTACAATGAGCAGTTCTTC. It is translated as CASSLSSVSYNEQFF. V is TRBV5-1 and J is TRBJ2-1, with D unresolved. The CDR3 covers 15 residues. The germline CDR1 and CDR2 sequences are SGHRS and YFSETQ. V was cut by 1 base and J by 1 base, with 9 bases left in between.

With respect to this clone: Additional DNA sequences in this sample encode the identical CDR3. V gene TRBV18 combines with J gene TRBJ1-5; possibly TRBD1 for D (6 bases). Germline V lookup: CDR1 KGHSH, CDR2 LQKENI. This CDR3 spans 14 amino acids. Trimming stripped 4 bases from V and 2 bases from J, with 9 bases between. The CDR3 region has the DNA TGTGCCAGCTCACAGACAGGAGGCAATCAGCCCCAGCATTTT. As protein: CASSQTGGNQPQHF.

Details on this clone: Other nucleotide sequences in the sample specify the same CDR3. This chain joins TRBV5-1 and TRBJ1-1, with TRBD1 matching 10 bases. The CDR3 covers 14 residues. Per germline, CDR1 SGHRS and CDR2 YFSETQ. With V trimmed by 0 bases and J by 5 bases, 1 base remained unmatched. CDR3 protein: CASSLGDRGTEAFF. The CDR3 DNA sequence: TGCGCCAGCAGCTTGGGGGACAGGGGTACTGAAGCTTTCTTT.

V and J are TRBV27 and TRBJ2-3; 9 nucleotides match TRBD1. Germline lookup yields CDR1 MNHEY and CDR2 SMNVEV (reference sequence). V lost 6 bases to trimming and J lost 0 bases; unmatched junction nucleotides: 4. The CDR3 is 15 residues long. The CDR3, as DNA: TGTGCCAGCAGCCTGACAGGGGGAAGCACAGATACGCAGTATTTT. Protein product: CASSLTGGSTDTQYF.

This clone is a singleton in its sample. The chain recombines TRBV7-9 with TRBJ2-7; 7 bases line up with TRBD1. V was clipped by 8 bases and J by 2 bases; unmatched bases: 3. This CDR3 has 12 residues. Germline CDR1 SEHNR, CDR2 FQNEAQ (reference sequence). The CDR3 DNA follows: TGTGCCAGCCTAGGACAGGCCTACGAGCAGTACTTC. It specifies CASLGQAYEQYF.

The sample holds a few counts of this clone. The chain combines TRBV7-3 with TRBJ1-1; weak D call: TRBD1 (5 bases). Trimming shortened V by 5 bases and J by 5 bases, and 15 bases separated the two germline ends. Germline lookup yields CDR1 SGHTA and CDR2 FQGTGA. There are 14 residues in the CDR3. CDR3 in amino acids: CASSLQGSGTEAFF. CDR3 in DNA: TGTGCCAGCAGCCTTCAGGGAAGTGGTACTGAAGCTTTCTTT.

The CDR3 bases are TGTGCCAGCAGCCTTAGGGGAACTGGGGCCAACGTCCTGACTTTC. Residues: CASSLRGTGANVLTF. V and J are TRBV6-5 and TRBJ2-6, with D possibly being TRBD1 (5 bases). CDR1 and CDR2 (germline): MNHEY, SVGAGI. CDR3 length equals 15 residues. V gave up 6 bases and J gave up 2 bases, with 11 bases separating them.

This clone was seen a single time. The genes are TRBV7-6 and TRBJ1-1, with D perhaps TRBD1 (5 bases). CDR1 SGHVS and CDR2 FNYEAQ come from the germline V gene. Trimming stripped 2 bases from V and 5 bases from J, with 9 bases between. CDR3 length equals 13 residues. CDR3 loop: CASSLIGGTEAFF. The CDR3 nucleotides are TGTGCCAGCAGCTTAATCGGGGGGACTGAAGCTTTCTTT.

The rearrangement links TRBV6-1 to TRBJ2-2; 7 bases align to TRBD2. From germline, CDR1 is MNHNS and CDR2 SASEGT. Trimming removed 6 bases from V and 3 bases from J; junction bases left unmatched: 4. This CDR3 is 14 amino acids long. CDR3 sequence (DNA): TGTGCCAGCAGATTAAGCGGGGACACCGGGGAGCTGTTTTTT. Its translation: CASRLSGDTGELFF.

This rearrangement joins TRBV7-8 to TRBJ1-6; possible D gene TRBD1, 5 bases. The V end lost 1 base, the J end lost 6 bases, and 7 bases lay between the germline ends. The CDR3 has 14 residues. Germline lookup yields CDR1 SGHVS and CDR2 FQNEAQ. The DNA for the CDR3 is TGTGCCAGCAGCTTAGACAGGATTAATTCACCCCTCCACTTT. Amino acids: CASSLDRINSPLHF.

This chain links TRBV7-9 with TRBJ2-3, with 10 positions matching TRBD1. V was clipped by 5 bases and J by 12 bases; unmatched bases: 11. Germline V gene lookup returns CDR1 SEHNR and CDR2 FQNEAQ (reference sequence). This CDR3 is built from 14 residues. CDR3 coding DNA: TGTGCCAGCAGCCCCCGGACAGGGGGAGGGAAACAGTATTTT. Residues: CASSPRTGGGKQYF.

The rearrangement links TRBV2 to TRBJ2-2, with D tentatively TRBD1 (5 bases). The CDR3 is 16 residues long. Trimming stripped 7 bases from V and 7 bases from J, with 22 bases between. Germline CDR1 SNHLY, CDR2 FYNNEI. In DNA form, the CDR3 reads TGTGCCAGCACCGCGGTAGCTTCTTCGCAGGGCGGGGAGCTGTTTTTT. It is translated as CASTAVASSQGGELFF.

As regards this clone: The sample has other DNA sequences that encode this CDR3 too. The chain recombines TRBV11-2 with TRBJ2-2, with TRBD2 as a possible D gene (6 bases). The CDR3 covers 14 residues. Germline-derived CDR1 and CDR2 are SGHAT and FQNNGV. Trimming left V 1 base short and J 7 bases short, with 10 bases between. The CDR3 spells CASSLAGAGGELFF. CDR3 in DNA: TGTGCCAGCAGCTTAGCGGGAGCGGGCGGGGAGCTGTTTTTT.

The chain recombines TRBV5-6 with TRBJ1-3; maybe TRBD1 (5 bases). The V and J ends lost 2 bases and 2 bases respectively, with 8 bases between them. The CDR3 is made up of 14 amino acids. Germline values: CDR1 SGHDT, CDR2 YYEEEE. CDR3 nucleotides: TGTGCCAGCAGCTTTTGGACAACTGGAAACACCATATATTTT. Encoded protein: CASSFWTTGNTIYF.

This sequence joins TRBV30 and TRBJ1-6, with a weak D call TRBD1 (6 bases). This CDR3 region has 14 residues. Germline loops: CDR1 GTSNPN, CDR2 SVGIG (reference sequence). V shed 0 bases and J shed 9 bases, with 12 bases lying between them. CDR3 protein: CAWSVQQGTSPLHF. The DNA of the CDR3 is TGTGCCTGGAGTGTTCAACAGGGAACTTCACCCCTCCACTTT. Based on the CDR3 plus reference TRBV30 and TRBJ1-6, the full variable domain is SQTIHQWPATLVQPVGSPLSLECTVEGTSNPNLYWYRQAAGRGLQLLFYSVGIGQISSEVPQNLSASRPQDRQFILSSKKLLLSDSGFYLCAWSVQQGTSPLHFGNGTRLTVT.

The CDR3 DNA reads as TGTGCCAGCAGAAGAATCAGCGGGGGTCCGTACAATGAGCAGTTCTTC. It is translated as CASRRISGGPYNEQFF. The gene calls are TRBV27 and TRBJ2-1; 8 bases agree with TRBD2. Per the germline V gene, CDR1 is MNHEY and CDR2 is SMNVEV (reference sequence). The CDR3 extends over 16 amino acids. Trimming at V came to 6 bases and at J to 4 bases, leaving 11 bases not matched to a gene.

For this clone: This may come from a read error, since a much larger clone is one base off. The V call is TRBV2, the J call TRBJ2-7, with a possible D match to TRBD1 (8 bases). CDR3 length: 14 amino acids. CDR1 and CDR2 (germline): SNHLY, FYNNEI. The DNA for the CDR3 is TGTGCCAGCAGTGTTAACAGGGGGGGATACGGGCAGTACTTC. This gives the protein CASSVNRGGYGQYF.

The chain recombines TRBV7-2 with TRBJ2-7; D perhaps matches TRBD2 (5 bases). CDR3 length equals 14 residues. Between the trimmed V and J ends, which lost 5 bases and 2 bases, there was a span of 13 bases. Looked up from germline, CDR1 is SGHTA and CDR2 is FQGNSA. The CDR3 loop reads CASSPGRLTYEQYF. The CDR3 region has the DNA TGTGCCAGCAGCCCGGGCCGACTAACCTACGAGCAGTACTTC.

The gene calls are TRBV6-1 and TRBJ2-5, with 9 positions matching TRBD1. V gave up 7 bases and J gave up 3 bases; unmatched junction bases: 6. CDR1 is MNHNS, CDR2 SASEGT, per germline. CDR3 length: 14 residues. CDR3 nucleotides: TGTGCCAGCACCCGACGGACAGGGGAAGAGACCCAGTACTTC. Protein: CASTRRTGEETQYF.